What follows is one TCR beta chain and its context. Clones were sequenced by immunoSEQ multiplex PCR, and TCRdb holds only the in-frame ones, with some missing. The repertoire holds 67,000 or so clones, with roughly four fifths as singletons. The data were obtained in a study of blood T cell repertoires in COVID-19. Looking at the study overall: Samples representing acute and convalescent COVID-19 were sourced from the United States, Italy and Spain. PBMCs, B-cell-depleted T cells, or T cells were the source of the cDNA or gDNA that made up the material.

The CDR3 is made up of 16 amino acids. After removal of 5 bases from V and 5 bases from J, the junction contained 13 bases not matched to a gene. CDR1 MGHRA and CDR2 YSYEKL come from the germline V gene. The clonotype originates from a woman between 65 and 79 years old with acute or convalescent COVID-19. Material: peripheral blood. This chain uses TRBV4-1 with TRBJ2-5, with TRBD1 identical over 8 bases. CDR3 sequence: CASSKGRTGSPETQYF. Written as DNA, the CDR3 is TGCGCCAGCAGCAAAGGCCGGACAGGGAGTCCCGAGACCCAGTACTTC.